This TCR beta chain was captured in a study of T-cell reconstitution after alpha-beta-depleted transplantation in children. Using unique molecular identifiers, the investigators prepared the TCRbeta library. Each CDR3 protein gets one entry after TCRdb re-called the PCR reads with MiXCR. Of roughly 670,000 distinct CDR3 sequences in the sample, around 13% were seen once. V lost 5 bases and J 7 bases, leaving 15 bases between the germline ends. This CDR3 contains 13 residues. This clonotype appeared a few times. Antigen specificity is unknown. Findings and caveats of the study: Once a year had passed after transplant, T-cell counts and diversity came mostly from newly produced T cells.

This receptor was taken from a girl aged 2-15 years with congenital amegakaryocytic thrombocytopenia, due to receive a stem cell transplant. The sequenced sample was PBMCs, obtained before TCRalphabeta/CD19-depleted stem cell transplant. The chain has TRBV12-3 or TRBV12-4 and TRBJ2-7; D not resolved. The CDR3 nucleotides read TGTGCCAGCAGTCCTACTATGTTTGGTGAGCAGTACTTC. This sequence encodes CASSPTMFGEQYF.